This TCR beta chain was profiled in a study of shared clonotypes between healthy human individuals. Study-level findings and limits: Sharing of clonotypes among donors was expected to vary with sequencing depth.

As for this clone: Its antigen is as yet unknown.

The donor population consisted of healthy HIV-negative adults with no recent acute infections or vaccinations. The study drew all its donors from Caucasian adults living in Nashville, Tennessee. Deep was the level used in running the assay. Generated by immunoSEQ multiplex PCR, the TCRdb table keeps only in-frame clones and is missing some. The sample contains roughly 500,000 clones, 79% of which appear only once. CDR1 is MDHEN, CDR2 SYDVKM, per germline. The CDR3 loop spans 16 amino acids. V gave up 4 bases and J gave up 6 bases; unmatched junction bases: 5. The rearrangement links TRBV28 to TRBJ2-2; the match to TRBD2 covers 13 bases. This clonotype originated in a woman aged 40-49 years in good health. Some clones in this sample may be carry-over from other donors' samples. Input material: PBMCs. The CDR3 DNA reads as TGTGCCAGCAGTTCGGGACTAGCGGGAATGTCCGGGGAGCTGTTTTTT. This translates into CASSSGLAGMSGELFF.